What follows are 5 T cell receptor beta chains derived from one specimen sequenced in a study of CD8 T cells in ankylosing spondylitis. TCRdb re-called the 5' RACE reads with MiXCR, one entry per CDR3 protein. The table shows approximately 250,000 distinct CDR3 sequences, with around 8% occurring only once. Input material: blood, either unsorted or a sorted T cell fraction (not recorded which). The receptors were sampled from a female donor with ankylosing spondylitis or in good health (not recorded which).

This chain links TRBV7-2 with TRBJ2-1; 13 bases align to TRBD2. Germline-derived CDR1 and CDR2 are SGHTA and FQGNSA. V was clipped by 3 bases and J by 9 bases; unmatched bases: 29. The CDR3 has 23 residues. CDR3 DNA: TGTGCCAGCAGCTTTCGGCCGTACAGTCGCGGGACTAGCGGGATCGAAGGCTACGGTGAGCAGTTCTTC. Translated: CASSFRPYSRGTSGIEGYGEQFF.

This clonotype was seen repeatedly, ten times or more. The chain uses TRBV18 and TRBJ1-1, with D perhaps TRBD1 (5 bases). The CDR3 has 14 residues. Germline assignment: CDR1 KGHSH and CDR2 LQKENI. The V end was cut by 1 base, the J end by 11 bases, with 17 bases between. In DNA, the CDR3 is TGTGCCAGCTCACCACAAAAGGGGTCCGGGTTCGCTTTCTTT. Amino acid sequence: CASSPQKGSGFAFF. Complete variable domain (other parts from reference TRBV18 and TRBJ1-1): NAGVMQNPRHLVRRRGQEARLRCSPMKGHSHVYWYRQLPEEGLKFMVYLQKENIIDESGMPKERFSAEFPKEGPSILRIQQVVRGDSAAYFCASSPQKGSGFAFFGQGTRLTVV.

The table lists this clonotype with a few counts. The chain recombines TRBV9 with TRBJ2-1; D is perhaps TRBD2 (6 bases). Trimming cost V 4 bases and J 5 bases, with 19 bases left between them. Germline CDR1 SGDLS, CDR2 YYNGEE. The CDR3 is 16 amino acids. Here the CDR3 DNA reads TGTGCCAGCAGCCGGGGAGGCGGGCACCTGAACAATGAGCAGTTCTTC. Translation: CASSRGGGHLNNEQFF.

V is TRBV18 and J is TRBJ2-2; D ambiguous. This CDR3 has 14 amino acids. Trimming shortened V by 0 bases and J by 6 bases, and 8 bases separated the two germline ends. Germline V CDR1 and CDR2: KGHSH, LQKENI. The CDR3 coding sequence is TGTGCCAGCTCACCACCGGTTGAAGCCGGGGAGCTGTTTTTT. This gives the protein CASSPPVEAGELFF.

This clonotype was recorded many times. The chain employs TRBV5-1 and TRBJ2-1; tentative D call: TRBD2 (6 bases). V was clipped by 4 bases and J by 3 bases, with 20 bases between them. The CDR3 runs to 17 residues. The germline V gene encodes CDR1 SGHRS and CDR2 YFSETQ. The CDR3, as DNA: TGCGCCAGCAGCACCCGGTCGGGGGACCAGGGCTACAATGAGCAGTTCTTC. Its protein product is CASSTRSGDQGYNEQFF.